One sample yielded the 18 T cell receptor beta chains listed below, sequenced in a study of a mutant IDH1 vaccine in newly diagnosed glioma. Their antigens are not known. TCRdb's table, derived via immunoSEQ multiplex PCR, lists solely in-frame clones and lacks some. This sample yields 20,000 to 25,000 clones, of which more than 70% are seen a single time; about 2.7% belongs to the top ten. Time point described: week 47, end of study. One vaccine dose held 300 ug of mutant IDH1 20-mer peptide and came with topical imiquimod. Sequenced here: PBMCs, sampled from a glioma patient whose treatment included an IDH1 peptide vaccine. Source of these receptors: a middle-aged man with glioma.

The chain couples TRBV5-3 to TRBJ2-7; D remains unclear. TRBV5-3 is an ORF; its function is uncertain. This CDR3 comprises 15 residues. V lost 4 bases, J lost 0 bases, and 14 bases lay in between. CDR3 coding DNA: TGTGCCAGAAGCGTAATAGGGCTTGCCTCCTACGAGCAGTACTTC. Encoded protein: CARSVIGLASYEQYF.

For the CDR3, the DNA is TGTGCCAGCAGCTTACTAGCGGTGCGTGGCTCTGGGGCCAACGTCCTGACTTTC. It codes for CASSLLAVRGSGANVLTF. The chain combines TRBV9 with TRBJ2-6, with 8 nucleotides matching TRBD2. With V trimmed by 4 bases and J by 0 bases, 9 bases remained unmatched. CDR3 length equals 18 residues. Germline-derived CDR1 and CDR2 are SGDLS and YYNGEE.

V usage is TRBV5-1 and J usage is TRBJ2-7; 9 bases match TRBD1. Germline-derived CDR1 and CDR2 are SGHRS and YFSETQ. The CDR3 loop spans 15 amino acids. Losses at the gene ends were 4 bases for V and 2 bases for J; bases not matched to a gene: 7. The CDR3, as DNA: TGCGCCAGCAGCCTTACGACAGGGGGGACCTACGAGCAGTACTTC. Amino acid sequence: CASSLTTGGTYEQYF. The full variable domain, its missing parts supplied by reference TRBV5-1 and TRBJ2-7, is KAGVTQTPRYLIKTRGQQVTLSCSPISGHRSVSWYQQTPGQGLQFLFEYFSETQRNKGNFPGRFSGRQFSNSRSEMNVSTLELGDSALYLCASSLTTGGTYEQYFGPGTRLTVT.

The genes are TRBV18 and TRBJ2-5, with no clear D. Per the germline V gene, CDR1 is KGHSH and CDR2 is LQKENI. The ends were cut back, 0 bases at V and 5 bases at J, with 10 bases in the middle. The CDR3 sequence is 14 residues long. In DNA, the CDR3 is TGTGCCAGCTCACCACCGGCACGTGCGGAGACCCAGTACTTC. Amino acids: CASSPPARAETQYF.

V and J are TRBV29-1 and TRBJ2-7; weak D call: TRBD1 (8 bases). Trimming cost V 7 bases and J 6 bases, with 16 bases left between them. Germline V CDR1 and CDR2: SQVTM, ANQGSEA. This CDR3 is built from 12 residues. CDR3 sequence: CSALDREGEQYF. DNA for the CDR3: TGCAGCGCTTTGGACAGGGAGGGCGAGCAGTACTTC.

The gene calls are TRBV7-9 and TRBJ2-7; no clear D. This CDR3 region has 14 residues. Trimming left V 10 bases short and J 1 base short, with 17 bases between. Germline assignment: CDR1 SEHNR and CDR2 FQNEAQ (reference sequence). The CDR3 bases are TGTGCCACGGGCTCGATCGGGCTATCCTACGAGCAGTACTTC. Protein sequence: CATGSIGLSYEQYF.

The chain has TRBV5-1 and TRBJ2-3; 10 nucleotides agree with TRBD2. The germline V gene encodes CDR1 SGHRS and CDR2 YFSETQ. V lost 0 bases to trimming and J lost 4 bases; unmatched junction nucleotides: 8. The CDR3 is 17 amino acids. CDR3 residues: CASSLAGGLALADTQYF. CDR3 nucleotides: TGCGCCAGCAGCTTGGCCGGGGGACTAGCGTTAGCAGATACGCAGTATTTT.

This clone has a single count. The chain employs TRBV2 and TRBJ1-1, with D possibly matching TRBD1 (5 bases). CDR1 is SNHLY and CDR2 is FYNNEI in the germline V gene. The CDR3 sequence is 13 residues long. The germline V and J ends were trimmed by 1 base and 5 bases, with 8 bases remaining between them. CDR3 in amino acids: CASSEGGRTEAFF. For the CDR3, the DNA is TGTGCCAGCAGTGAAGGGGGCAGGACTGAAGCTTTCTTT.

This chain uses TRBV7-2 with TRBJ1-3; D is undetermined. This CDR3 contains 15 residues. V shed 2 bases and J shed 4 bases, with 12 bases lying between them. Per the germline V gene, CDR1 is SGHTA and CDR2 is FQGNSA. CDR3 in DNA: TGTGCCAGCAGCTTAAAGTCTGGTTTCGGAAACACCATATATTTT. It codes for CASSLKSGFGNTIYF.

The V call is TRBV7-2, the J call TRBJ1-1; D call uncertain. V was pared by 3 bases and J by 1 base, with 3 bases between. Germline V lookup: CDR1 SGHTA, CDR2 FQGNSA. The CDR3 runs 12 residues. The CDR3 nucleotides are TGTGCCAGCAGCTTTTCGAACACTGAAGCTTTCTTT. Translating gives CASSFSNTEAFF. The entire variable domain, with the rest obtained from reference TRBV7-2 and TRBJ1-1, is as follows: GAGVSQSPSNKVTEKGKDVELRCDPISGHTALYWYRQSLGQGLEFLIYFQGNSAPDKSGLPSDRFSAERTGGSVSTLTIQRTQQEDSAVYLCASSFSNTEAFFGQGTRLTVV.

This chain links TRBV6-1 with TRBJ2-7, with a tentative D call TRBD1 (6 bases). The germline V and J ends were trimmed by 2 bases and 3 bases, with 11 bases remaining between them. Looked up from germline, CDR1 is MNHNS and CDR2 is SASEGT. The CDR3 runs to 14 residues. CDR3 sequence reads: CASSELGQSYEQYF. Here the CDR3 DNA reads TGTGCCAGCAGTGAACTAGGACAGAGCTACGAGCAGTACTTC.

V gene TRBV2 combines with J gene TRBJ2-6, with D perhaps TRBD2 (7 bases). The germline V and J ends were trimmed by 7 bases and 2 bases, with 12 bases remaining between them. CDR3 length: 15 amino acids. CDR1 is SNHLY and CDR2 is FYNNEI in the germline V gene. For the CDR3, the DNA is TGTGCCAGCAAGGGGGGGGTCACTGGGGCCAACGTCCTGACTTTC. Translating it yields CASKGGVTGANVLTF.

This clone was seen only once. J is TRBJ2-7 and V is TRBV6-6, with a tentative D call TRBD2 (5 bases). Trimming stripped 7 bases from V and 1 base from J, with 5 bases between. This CDR3 comprises 11 residues. Germline CDR1 MNHNY, CDR2 SVGAGI (reference sequence). The CDR3 DNA is TGTGCCAGCACGGGATCCTACGAGCAGTACTTC. Translation: CASTGSYEQYF.

The chain employs TRBV2 and TRBJ2-7, with 10 bases fitting TRBD2. This CDR3 region has 14 residues. The V segment lost 8 bases and the J segment 3 bases; nucleotides outside the gene matches: 7. From germline, CDR1 is SNHLY and CDR2 FYNNEI. The DNA of the CDR3 is TGTGCCAGCCGTAGGACTAGCGGAGTCTACGAGCAGTACTTC. Translating gives CASRRTSGVYEQYF.

The rearrangement links TRBV7-2 to TRBJ1-2; 10 positions agree with TRBD1. V was clipped by 3 bases and J by 4 bases; unmatched bases: 11. Germline V gives CDR1 SGHTA, CDR2 FQGNSA. The CDR3 is 17 residues long. For the CDR3, the DNA is TGTGCCAGCAGCTTTAGTAACCCCGGGACAGGGGCCTATGGCTACACCTTC. Translated, it gives CASSFSNPGTGAYGYTF.

The genes are TRBV7-3 and TRBJ1-5; TRBD1 might be the D (5 bases). The CDR3 consists of 13 residues. The germline gives CDR1 SGHTA, CDR2 FQGTGA. V lost 5 bases and J lost 11, with 16 bases in between. CDR3 sequence reads: CASSIQGGSAQHF. CDR3 sequence (DNA): TGTGCCAGCAGCATCCAGGGAGGGTCAGCCCAGCATTTT.

V gene TRBV2 combines with J gene TRBJ2-2, with D tentatively TRBD2 (6 bases). The CDR3 totals 14 residues. Trimming cost V 4 bases and J 2 bases, with 8 bases left between them. The germline V gene has CDR1 SNHLY and CDR2 FYNNEI. For the CDR3, the DNA is TGTGCCAGCAGTGGGGGGACTAACACCGGGGAGCTGTTTTTT. Its translation: CASSGGTNTGELFF.

This chain links TRBV7-2 with TRBJ2-2; 8 positions agree with TRBD1. This CDR3 has 15 amino acids. V was pared by 6 bases and J by 5 bases, with 8 bases of the junction left unmatched. CDR1 and CDR2 from the germline V gene are SGHTA and FQGNSA. CDR3 coding DNA: TGTGCCAGCAGGCTCAGGGGGCGAGTGACCGGGGAGCTGTTTTTT. Translated, it gives CASRLRGRVTGELFF.